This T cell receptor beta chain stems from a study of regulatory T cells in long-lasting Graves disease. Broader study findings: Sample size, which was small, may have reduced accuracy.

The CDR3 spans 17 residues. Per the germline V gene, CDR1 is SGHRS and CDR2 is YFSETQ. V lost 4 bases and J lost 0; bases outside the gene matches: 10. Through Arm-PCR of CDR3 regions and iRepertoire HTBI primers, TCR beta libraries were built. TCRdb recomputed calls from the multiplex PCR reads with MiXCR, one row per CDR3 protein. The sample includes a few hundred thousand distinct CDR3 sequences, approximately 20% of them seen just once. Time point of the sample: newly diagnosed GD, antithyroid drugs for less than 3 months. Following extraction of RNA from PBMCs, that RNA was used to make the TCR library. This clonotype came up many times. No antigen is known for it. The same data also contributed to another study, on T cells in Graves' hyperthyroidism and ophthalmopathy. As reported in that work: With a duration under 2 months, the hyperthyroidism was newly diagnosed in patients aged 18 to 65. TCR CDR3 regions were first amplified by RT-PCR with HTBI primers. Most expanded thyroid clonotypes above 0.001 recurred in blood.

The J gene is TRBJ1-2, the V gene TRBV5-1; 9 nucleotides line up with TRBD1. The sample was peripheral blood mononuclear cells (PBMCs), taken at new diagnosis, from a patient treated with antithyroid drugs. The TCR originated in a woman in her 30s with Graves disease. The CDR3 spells CASSIRTGAIPNYGYTF. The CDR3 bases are TGCGCCAGCAGCATCCGGACAGGGGCCATTCCTAACTATGGCTACACCTTC.